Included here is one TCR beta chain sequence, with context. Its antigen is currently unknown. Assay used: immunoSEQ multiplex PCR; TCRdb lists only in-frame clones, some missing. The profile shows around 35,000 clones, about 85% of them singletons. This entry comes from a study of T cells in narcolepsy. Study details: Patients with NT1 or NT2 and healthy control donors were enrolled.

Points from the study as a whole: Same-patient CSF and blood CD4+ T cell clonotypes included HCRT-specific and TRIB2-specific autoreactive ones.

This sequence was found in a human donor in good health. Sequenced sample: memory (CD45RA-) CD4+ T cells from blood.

DNA of the CDR3: TGTGCCAGCAGTGAGTCCCGAGGAGTGGGGTCAGGTAACACCATATATTTT. It yields the protein CASSESRGVGSGNTIYF. The chain joins TRBV2 to TRBJ1-3; D is ambiguous. Per the germline V gene, CDR1 is SNHLY and CDR2 is FYNNEI. Trimming pared 3 bases from V and 7 bases from J, leaving 22 bases between. The CDR3 runs to 17 residues.